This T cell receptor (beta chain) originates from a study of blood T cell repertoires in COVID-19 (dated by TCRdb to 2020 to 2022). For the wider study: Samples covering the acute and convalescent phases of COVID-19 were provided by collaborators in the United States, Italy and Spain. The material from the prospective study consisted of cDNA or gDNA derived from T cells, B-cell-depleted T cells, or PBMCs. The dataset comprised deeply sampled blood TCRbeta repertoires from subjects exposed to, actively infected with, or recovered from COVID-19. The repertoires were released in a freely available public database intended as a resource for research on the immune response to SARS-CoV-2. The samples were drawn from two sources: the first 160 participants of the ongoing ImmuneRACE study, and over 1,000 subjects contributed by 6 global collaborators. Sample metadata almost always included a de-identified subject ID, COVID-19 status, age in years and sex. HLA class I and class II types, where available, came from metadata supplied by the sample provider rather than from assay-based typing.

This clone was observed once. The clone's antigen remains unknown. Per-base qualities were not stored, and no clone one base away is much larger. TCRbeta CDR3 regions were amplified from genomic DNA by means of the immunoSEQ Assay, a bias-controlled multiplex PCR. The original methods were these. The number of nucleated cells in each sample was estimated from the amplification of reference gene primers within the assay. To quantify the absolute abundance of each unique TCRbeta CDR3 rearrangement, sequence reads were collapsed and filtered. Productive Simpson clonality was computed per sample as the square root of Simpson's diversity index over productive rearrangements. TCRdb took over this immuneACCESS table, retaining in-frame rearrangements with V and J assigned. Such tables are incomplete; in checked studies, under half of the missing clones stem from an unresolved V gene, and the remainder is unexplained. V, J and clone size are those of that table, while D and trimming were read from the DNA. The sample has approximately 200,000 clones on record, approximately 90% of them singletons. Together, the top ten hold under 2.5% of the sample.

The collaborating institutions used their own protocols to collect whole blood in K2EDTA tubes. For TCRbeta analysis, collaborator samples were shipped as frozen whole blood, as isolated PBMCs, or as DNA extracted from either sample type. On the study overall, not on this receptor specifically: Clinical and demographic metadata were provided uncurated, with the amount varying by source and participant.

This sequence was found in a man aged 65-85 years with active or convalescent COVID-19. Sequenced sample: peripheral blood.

The sequenced DNA: TGTGCCATCAGTGAGCCAGGGGGACGCTATGGCTACACCTTC. It specifies CAISEPGGRYGYTF. This chain is built from TRBV10-3 and TRBJ1-2, and TRBD1 matches 7 of the central bases. Germline trimming amounts to 2 bases on V and 4 bases on J, with 4 as the count of junction bases outside the gene matches. Including cysteine and phenylalanine, the CDR3 has 14 amino acids. Only the CDR3 DNA stays, 42 bases, in frame from base 1. The germline V gene sets CDR1 to ENHRY and CDR2 to SYGVKD.